The present entry profiles one T cell receptor beta chain with its context. Trimming took off 7 bases at V and 5 bases at J, with 8 bases between the two ends. CDR1 is WNHNN, CDR2 SYGVQD, per germline (reference sequence). There are 11 residues in the CDR3. This specimen belongs to a study of naive and memory T cell subsets. The beta constant-region primer was an equimolar mix of two oligonucleotides covering TRBC1 and TRBC2. TCRdb redid the calling of the UMI-ligation and nested PCR reads with MiXCR, one entry per CDR3 protein. This sample yields some 83,000 distinct CDR3 sequences, of which about an eighth are seen a single time; 0.75% to 0.95% belongs to the top ten.

This clonotype originated in a human donor in good health. The genes are TRBV10-1 and TRBJ1-1, with TRBD1 as a possible D gene (5 bases). The specimen sequenced was central memory CD4+ T cells from blood. The CDR3 protein is CASNGGTEAFF. CDR3 nucleotide sequence: TGCGCCAGCAACGGGGGAACTGAAGCTTTCTTT.